The 9 T cell receptor beta chains below all came from one sample that was sequenced in a study of prognosis after radiotherapy for stage I lung cancer. Multiplex PCR, run in two rounds, amplified TCR beta CDR3 from genomic DNA. During first-round PCR, primers specific to each TRBV and TRBJ gene were used. One entry per CDR3 protein results from TCRdb running MiXCR on the multiplex PCR reads. The sample lists about 14,000 distinct CDR3 sequences; 50% to 65% were seen once. The material was PBMCs, obtained before or after stereotactic body radiation therapy (not recorded which). Every receptor here comes from a donor over 45 with non-small cell lung cancer.

The sample holds many counts of this clonotype. The chain uses TRBV10-3 and TRBJ2-2; D unresolved. Germline V lookup: CDR1 ENHRY, CDR2 SYGVKD. The CDR3 totals 13 residues. With 4 bases removed from V and 6 bases from J, the gap between germline ends came to 9 bases. CDR3 in DNA: TGTGCCATCAGTGGACCTGCGTCCGGGGAGCTGTTTTTT. Translated: CAISGPASGELFF.

The rearrangement links TRBV4-2 to TRBJ2-7; D gene uncertain. CDR3 length equals 14 residues. Trimming stripped 4 bases from V and 5 bases from J, with 15 bases between. Germline V gene data show CDR1 as LGHNA and CDR2 as YNFKEQ. In nucleotides, the CDR3 is TGTGCCAGCAGCCCCCGACCTGGAATGGACGAGCAGTACTTC. Translating it yields CASSPRPGMDEQYF.

In its sample, this clonotype was seen a few times. The chain combines TRBV11-3 with TRBJ2-3, with D possibly matching TRBD2 (6 bases). V dropped 7 bases and J dropped 6 bases, with 20 bases sitting between them. Germline values: CDR1 SGHNT, CDR2 YENEEA. The CDR3 consists of 15 residues. CDR3 protein: CASNQGGRGTDTQYF. The DNA for the CDR3 is TGTGCCAGCAACCAAGGCGGGCGGGGAACGGATACGCAGTATTTT.

By sample share, this clonotype is medium-sized. The V and J genes are TRBV6-8 and TRBJ2-7; D is unresolved. Deletions cut 7 bases from V and 3 bases from J, with 10 bases between. Germline CDR1 and CDR2: MNHGY and SAAAGT. CDR3 length: 12 amino acids. This CDR3 reads CASKVGHYEQYF. The CDR3 DNA reads TGTGCCAGCAAGGTCGGCCACTACGAGCAGTACTTC.

The rearrangement uses TRBV30 and TRBJ1-1, with 9 bases fitting TRBD1. The CDR3 spans 13 residues. The V gene's germline CDR1 is GTSNPN and CDR2 SVGIG (reference sequence). With V trimmed by 3 bases and J by 6 bases, 5 bases remained unmatched. This chain's CDR3 is CAWSGQGLAEAFF. For the CDR3, the DNA is TGTGCCTGGAGCGGACAGGGGCTAGCTGAAGCTTTCTTT.

This chain connects TRBV6-1 to TRBJ1-1; 8 bases are a match to TRBD1. The junction had 6 bases not matched to a gene; V was cut back by 0 bases and J by 0 bases. The CDR3 is 17 residues long. Looked up from germline, CDR1 is MNHNS and CDR2 is SASEGT. This chain's CDR3 is CASSEAWTGPMNTEAFF. In DNA, the CDR3 is TGTGCCAGCAGTGAAGCTTGGACAGGGCCTATGAACACTGAAGCTTTCTTT.

Regarding this clonotype: This likely traces to a read error, being one base from a far larger clone. The V gene is TRBV6-8, the J gene TRBJ1-1; 8 bases agree with TRBD1. From germline, CDR1 is MNHGY and CDR2 SAAAGT. The CDR3 has 16 amino acids. CDR3 region: CASSDRDRRMNTEDFF. For the CDR3, the DNA is TGTGCCAGCAGTGACCGGGACAGGAGAATGAACACTGAAGATTTCTTT.

Comment on this clonotype: A single base is all that separates this from a far larger clone, so a read error is likely. The rearrangement uses TRBV6-2 or TRBV6-3 and TRBJ2-7, with 9 nucleotides matching TRBD2. CDR1 is MNHEY and CDR2 is SVGEGT in the germline V gene. The CDR3 length is 13 residues. V lost 5 bases and J lost 2; bases outside the gene matches: 1. Written as DNA, the CDR3 is TGTGCCAGCAGTCGGACTAGCGCCTACGAGCAGTACTTC. It is translated as CASSRTSAYEQYF.

Concerning this clonotype: The junction shows a germline mismatch at one end, possibly a read error. The chain recombines TRBV6-1 with TRBJ1-2; 8 nucleotides line up with TRBD1. The V gene's germline CDR1 is MNHNS and CDR2 SASEGT. The CDR3 has 15 amino acids. CDR3 sequence (DNA): TGTGCCAGCATTACTGACAGGGGATTCCTCTATGGCTACGCCTTC. Translating gives CASITDRGFLYGYAF.